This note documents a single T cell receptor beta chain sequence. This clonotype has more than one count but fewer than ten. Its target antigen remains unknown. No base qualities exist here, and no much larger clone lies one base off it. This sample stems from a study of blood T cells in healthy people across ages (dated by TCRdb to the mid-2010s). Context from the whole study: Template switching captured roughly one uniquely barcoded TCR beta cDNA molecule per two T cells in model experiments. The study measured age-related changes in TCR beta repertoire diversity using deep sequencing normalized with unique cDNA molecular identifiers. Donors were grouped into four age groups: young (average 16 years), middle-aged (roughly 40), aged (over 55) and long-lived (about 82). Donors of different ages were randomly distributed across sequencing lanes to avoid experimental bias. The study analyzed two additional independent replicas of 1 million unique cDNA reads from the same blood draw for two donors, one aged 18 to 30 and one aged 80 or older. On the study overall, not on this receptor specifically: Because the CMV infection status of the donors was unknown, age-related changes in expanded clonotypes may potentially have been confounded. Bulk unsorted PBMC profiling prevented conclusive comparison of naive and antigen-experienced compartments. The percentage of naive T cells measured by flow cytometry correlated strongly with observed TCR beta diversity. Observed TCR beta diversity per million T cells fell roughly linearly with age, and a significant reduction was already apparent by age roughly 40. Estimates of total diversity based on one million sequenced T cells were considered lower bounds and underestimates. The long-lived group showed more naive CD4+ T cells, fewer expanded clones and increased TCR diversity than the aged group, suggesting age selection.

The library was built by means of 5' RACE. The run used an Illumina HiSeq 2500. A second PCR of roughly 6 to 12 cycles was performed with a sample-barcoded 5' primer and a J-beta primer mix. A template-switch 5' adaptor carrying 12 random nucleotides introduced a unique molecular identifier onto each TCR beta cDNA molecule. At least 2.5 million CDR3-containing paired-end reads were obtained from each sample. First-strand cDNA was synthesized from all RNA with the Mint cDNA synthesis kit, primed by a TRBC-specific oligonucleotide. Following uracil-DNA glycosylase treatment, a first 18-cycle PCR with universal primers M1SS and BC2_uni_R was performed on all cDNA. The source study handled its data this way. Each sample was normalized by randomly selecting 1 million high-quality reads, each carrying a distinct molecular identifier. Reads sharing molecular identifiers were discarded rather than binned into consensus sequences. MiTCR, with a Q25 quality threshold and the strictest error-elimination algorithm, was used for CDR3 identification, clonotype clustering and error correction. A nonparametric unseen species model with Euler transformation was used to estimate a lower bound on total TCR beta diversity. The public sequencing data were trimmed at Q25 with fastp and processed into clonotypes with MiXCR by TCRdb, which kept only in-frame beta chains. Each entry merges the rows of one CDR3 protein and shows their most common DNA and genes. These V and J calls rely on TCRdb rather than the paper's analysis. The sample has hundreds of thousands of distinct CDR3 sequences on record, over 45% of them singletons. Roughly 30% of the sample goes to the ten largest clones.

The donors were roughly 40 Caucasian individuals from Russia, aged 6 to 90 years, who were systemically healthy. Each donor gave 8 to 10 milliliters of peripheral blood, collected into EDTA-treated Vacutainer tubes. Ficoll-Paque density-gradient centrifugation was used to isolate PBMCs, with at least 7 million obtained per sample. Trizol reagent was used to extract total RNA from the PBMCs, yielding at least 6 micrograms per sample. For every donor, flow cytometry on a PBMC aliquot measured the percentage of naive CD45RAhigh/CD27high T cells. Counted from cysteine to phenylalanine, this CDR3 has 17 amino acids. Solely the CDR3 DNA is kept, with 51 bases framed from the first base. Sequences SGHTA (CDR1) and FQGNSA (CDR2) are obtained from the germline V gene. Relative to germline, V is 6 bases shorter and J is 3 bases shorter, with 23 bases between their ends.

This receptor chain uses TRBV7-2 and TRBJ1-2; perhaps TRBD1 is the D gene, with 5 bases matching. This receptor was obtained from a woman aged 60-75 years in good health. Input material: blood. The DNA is TGTGCCAGCAGGTCCGGGACGGATCCCGTCCTCGACTATGGCTACACCTTC. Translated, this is CASRSGTDPVLDYGYTF.